Presented here are 17 T cell receptor beta chains from one specimen sequenced in a study of cytomegalovirus exposure and HLA in healthy donors (dated by TCRdb to about 2017). The library was produced with the immunoSEQ multiplex PCR assay. A mixture of 60 forward primers for TCR Vbeta segments and 13 reverse primers for TCR Jbeta segments was used in the multiplex PCR. TCRdb stores this immuneACCESS table with in-frame sequences only. Part of the clones is absent; in the studies checked, under half of the shortfall reflects unresolved V genes, and no reason is known for the rest. For this sample, the table gives roughly 120,000 clones. In total, the top ten clones hold over 2% of the sample. The material sequenced was PBMCs. These receptors originate from a man in his forties or fifties in good health and CMV-seronegative.

In DNA, the CDR3 is TGTGCCAGCAGCCCGGACAGAAGGAACACTGAAGCTTTCTTT. It codes for CASSPDRRNTEAFF. The chain couples TRBV5-4 to TRBJ1-1; D may be TRBD1 (6 bases). The V gene's germline CDR1 is SGHNT and CDR2 YYREEE (reference sequence). Trimming removed 4 bases at V and 1 base at J, with 11 bases between. The CDR3 length is 14 residues.

The J gene is TRBJ2-7, the V gene TRBV30; 11 bases are shared with TRBD2. The ends lost 2 bases at V and 1 base at J; junction bases unmatched: 10. Germline CDR1 and CDR2: GTSNPN and SVGIG (reference sequence). This CDR3 comprises 17 residues. For the CDR3, the DNA is TGTGCCTGGAGTATCACGTTAGGGACTAGCGGTTCCTACGAGCAGTACTTC. This encodes CAWSITLGTSGSYEQYF. Full variable domain (outside the CDR3, taken from reference TRBV30 and TRBJ2-7): SQTIHQWPATLVQPVGSPLSLECTVEGTSNPNLYWYRQAAGRGLQLLFYSVGIGQISSEVPQNLSASRPQDRQFILSSKKLLLSDSGFYLCAWSITLGTSGSYEQYFGPGTRLTVT.

The rearrangement uses TRBV30 and TRBJ1-2; no reliable D call. Trimming pared 4 bases from V and 4 bases from J, leaving 13 bases between. In germline, CDR1 is GTSNPN, CDR2 SVGIG (reference sequence). The CDR3 has 13 amino acids. CDR3 coding DNA: TGTGCCTGGAATTCGGGAAATGTCTATGGCTACACCTTC. The encoded protein is CAWNSGNVYGYTF.

The V and J genes are TRBV11-2 and TRBJ2-6; the match to TRBD1 covers 7 bases. The CDR3 runs 17 residues. CDR1 and CDR2 from the germline V gene are SGHAT and FQNNGV. Unmatched junction bases numbered 9, after V lost 3 bases and J lost 4 bases. The CDR3 DNA reads as TGTGCCAGCAGCTTCTCGGCAGGGGGATCGGGGGCCAACGTCCTGACTTTC. It specifies CASSFSAGGSGANVLTF. Based on the CDR3 plus reference TRBV11-2 and TRBJ2-6, the full variable domain is EAGVAQSPRYKIIEKRQSVAFWCNPISGHATLYWYQQILGQGPKLLIQFQNNGVVDDSQLPKDRFSAERLKGVDSTLKIQPAKLEDSAVYLCASSFSAGGSGANVLTFGAGSRLTVL.

The chain couples TRBV28 to TRBJ1-2; D perhaps matches TRBD1 (6 bases). The V gene's germline CDR1 is MDHEN and CDR2 SYDVKM. Trimming removed 3 bases from V and 4 bases from J, with 12 bases in between. The CDR3 is 14 amino acids. The CDR3 bases are TGTGCCAGCAGTTTTGGCAGGGGAGCCTATGGCTACACCTTC. Protein product: CASSFGRGAYGYTF.

V gene TRBV27 combines with J gene TRBJ1-1; 8 bases fit TRBD1. CDR3 length: 18 residues. The germline CDR1 and CDR2 sequences are MNHEY and SMNVEV (reference sequence). V dropped 6 bases and J dropped 2; count of bases not matched to a gene: 17. CDR3 coding DNA: TGTGCCAGCAGCTATCGCCTGGGACAGGATCTTTCAAACACTGAAGCTTTCTTT. This translates into CASSYRLGQDLSNTEAFF.

A remark on this clone: This same CDR3 is encoded by further DNA sequences in the sample. The V gene is TRBV10-3, the J gene TRBJ2-7; TRBD1 is a possible D gene (5 bases). This CDR3 is built from 14 residues. The germline gives CDR1 ENHRY, CDR2 SYGVKD. V was clipped by 2 bases and J by 0 bases, with 8 bases between them. The CDR3 loop is CAISERGDSYEQYF. CDR3 nucleotide sequence: TGTGCCATCAGTGAGAGGGGTGACTCCTACGAGCAGTACTTC.

This chain joins TRBV6-5 and TRBJ1-2; perhaps TRBD1 as D (5 bases). Germline V CDR1 and CDR2: MNHEY, SVGAGI. This CDR3 spans 13 amino acids. The germline V and J ends were trimmed by 5 bases and 4 bases, with 11 bases remaining between them. The CDR3 sequence: CASSAGVGYGYTF. In nucleotides, the CDR3 is TGTGCCAGCAGTGCGGGGGTTGGCTATGGCTACACCTTC.

The chain links TRBV6-5 to TRBJ1-2; TRBD1 is a possible D gene (6 bases). This CDR3 has 16 residues. CDR1 and CDR2 from the germline V gene are MNHEY and SVGAGI. V was trimmed by 0 bases and J by 6 bases, leaving 17 bases between them. The CDR3 sequence is CASSYSYRGGANGYTF. CDR3 DNA: TGTGCCAGCAGTTACTCCTACCGGGGGGGGGCGAATGGCTACACCTTC.

The rearrangement uses TRBV6-1 and TRBJ2-7; 10 positions agree with TRBD1. Germline assignment: CDR1 MNHNS and CDR2 SASEGT. V dropped 7 bases and J dropped 6; count of bases not matched to a gene: 9. This CDR3 region has 14 residues. DNA of the CDR3: TGTGCCAGCATTTTCCGGGACAGGGGATTCGAGCAGTACTTC. Residues: CASIFRDRGFEQYF.

The chain joins TRBV5-1 to TRBJ2-5; 8 bases are shared with TRBD2. The V segment lost 0 bases and the J segment 6 bases; nucleotides outside the gene matches: 4. The germline V gene encodes CDR1 SGHRS and CDR2 YFSETQ. The CDR3 contains 14 residues. For the CDR3, the DNA is TGCGCCAGCAGCTTGGGTTCTAGCGGGCAGACCCAGTACTTC. This codes for CASSLGSSGQTQYF. Variable domain in full (rest from reference TRBV5-1 and TRBJ2-5): KAGVTQTPRYLIKTRGQQVTLSCSPISGHRSVSWYQQTPGQGLQFLFEYFSETQRNKGNFPGRFSGRQFSNSRSEMNVSTLELGDSALYLCASSLGSSGQTQYFGPGTRLLVL.

This chain links TRBV7-2 with TRBJ2-7, with TRBD1 matching 8 bases. This CDR3 is built from 13 residues. Losses at the gene ends were 4 bases for V and 3 bases for J; bases not matched to a gene: 2. Per the germline V gene, CDR1 is SGHTA and CDR2 is FQGNSA. The CDR3 DNA is TGTGCCAGCAGCTACACAGGGGGCTACGAGCAGTACTTC. Protein: CASSYTGGYEQYF.

The rearrangement joins TRBV5-4 to TRBJ1-3; D unresolved. CDR3 length equals 15 residues. Per germline, CDR1 SGHNT and CDR2 YYREEE (reference sequence). Trimming stripped 5 bases from V and 0 bases from J, with 12 bases between. DNA for the CDR3: TGTGCCAGCAGTTCTAATCTCCCCTCTGGAAACACCATATATTTT. Residues: CASSSNLPSGNTIYF.

The chain links TRBV5-1 to TRBJ2-2, with 7 bases fitting TRBD1. Germline V gene lookup returns CDR1 SGHRS and CDR2 YFSETQ. CDR3 length: 15 amino acids. V lost 3 bases to trimming and J lost 2 bases; unmatched junction nucleotides: 4. The CDR3 DNA reads as TGCGCCAGCAGCTCTGACAGGGCTAACACCGGGGAGCTGTTTTTT. It codes for CASSSDRANTGELFF.

The CDR3 protein is CASSLESWDRGKETQYF. CDR3 nucleotide sequence: TGTGCCAGCAGCTTGGAGTCTTGGGACAGGGGGAAAGAGACCCAGTACTTC. The V and J genes are TRBV5-4 and TRBJ2-5, with 11 bases aligning to TRBD1. Per germline, CDR1 SGHNT and CDR2 YYREEE (reference sequence). Germline trimming cut 0 bases from V and 3 bases from J; bases unmatched to any gene: 7. The CDR3 totals 17 residues. Variable domain in full (rest from reference TRBV5-4 and TRBJ2-5): ETGVTQSPTHLIKTRGQQVTLRCSSQSGHNTVSWYQQALGQGPQFIFQYYREEENGRGNFPPRFSGLQFPNYSSELNVNALELDDSALYLCASSLESWDRGKETQYFGPGTRLLVL.

This chain uses TRBV7-9 with TRBJ2-2; 8 bases align to TRBD1. V shed 6 bases and J 7 bases; nucleotides not matched to a gene: 7. Germline assignment: CDR1 SEHNR and CDR2 FQNEAQ (reference sequence). This CDR3 contains 14 residues. CDR3 sequence (DNA): TGTGCCAGCAGGCAGGGGGCGCGTAACGGGGAGCTGTTTTTT. Protein product: CASRQGARNGELFF.

The rearrangement joins TRBV28 to TRBJ2-3, with a tentative D call TRBD2 (5 bases). The CDR3 contains 14 residues. The V gene lost 5 bases and the J gene lost 2 bases, with 11 bases spanning the gap. The V gene's germline CDR1 is MDHEN and CDR2 SYDVKM. The chain's CDR3 is CASSETGNTDTQYF. CDR3 sequence (DNA): TGTGCCAGCAGTGAGACCGGGAACACAGATACGCAGTATTTT.